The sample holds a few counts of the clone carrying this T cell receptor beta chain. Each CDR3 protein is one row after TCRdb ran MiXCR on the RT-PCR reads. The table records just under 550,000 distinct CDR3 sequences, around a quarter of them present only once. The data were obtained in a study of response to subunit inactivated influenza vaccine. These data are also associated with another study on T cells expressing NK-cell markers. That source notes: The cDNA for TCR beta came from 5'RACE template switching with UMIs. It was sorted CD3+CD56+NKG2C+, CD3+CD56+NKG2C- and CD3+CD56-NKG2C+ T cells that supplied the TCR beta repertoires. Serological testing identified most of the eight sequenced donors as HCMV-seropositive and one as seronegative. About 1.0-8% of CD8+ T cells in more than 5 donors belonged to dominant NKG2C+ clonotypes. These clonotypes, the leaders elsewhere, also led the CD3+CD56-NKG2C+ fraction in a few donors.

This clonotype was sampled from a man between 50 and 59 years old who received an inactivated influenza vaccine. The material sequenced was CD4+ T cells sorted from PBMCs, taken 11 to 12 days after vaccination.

CDR3 residues: CAISGQGESGELFF. The DNA for the CDR3 is TGTGCCATCAGTGGACAGGGCGAGTCCGGGGAGCTGTTTTTT. The V and J genes are TRBV10-3 and TRBJ2-2; 7 nucleotides align to TRBD1. This CDR3 spans 14 amino acids. Germline V CDR1 and CDR2: ENHRY, SYGVKD. Trimming cost V 4 bases and J 6 bases; bases outside gene matches: 5.